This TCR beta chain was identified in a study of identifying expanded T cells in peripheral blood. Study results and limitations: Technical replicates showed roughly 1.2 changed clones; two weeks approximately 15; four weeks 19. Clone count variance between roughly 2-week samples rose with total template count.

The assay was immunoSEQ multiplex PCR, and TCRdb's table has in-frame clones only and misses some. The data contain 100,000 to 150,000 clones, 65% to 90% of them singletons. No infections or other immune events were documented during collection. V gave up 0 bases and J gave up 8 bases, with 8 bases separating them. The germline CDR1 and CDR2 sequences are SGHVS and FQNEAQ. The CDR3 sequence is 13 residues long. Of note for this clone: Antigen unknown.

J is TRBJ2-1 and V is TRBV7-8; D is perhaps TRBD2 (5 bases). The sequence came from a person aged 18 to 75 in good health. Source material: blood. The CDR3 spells CASSLAGGDEQFF. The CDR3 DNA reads TGTGCCAGCAGCTTAGCCGGAGGAGATGAGCAGTTCTTC.